The present TCR beta chain was sequenced within a study of cytomegalovirus exposure and HLA in healthy donors. Study-level information: HLA-typed donors were the source of approximately 85 million unique TCRs, which an early data release held.

This clone was counted only a few times. Its antigen is not identified. The PCR was carried out with 60 Vbeta primers and 13 Jbeta primers. Using immunoSEQ multiplex PCR, the repertoire was profiled, and TCRdb retains in-frame clones only, with some absent. This table holds about 130,000 clones, 74% found once. Whole-study findings and limits: Several of the most significant clusters appeared linked to common viral pathogens, based on a later analysis. TCR beta sequences reportedly predicted most subjects' HLA-A and HLA-B alleles accurately. Within an earlier analysis, most TCR beta V segments proved productive either about 87% or about 30% of the time.

Trimming left V 6 bases short and J 9 bases short, with 18 bases between. The V gene's germline CDR1 is LNHDA and CDR2 SQIVND (reference sequence). CDR3 size: 14 residues. The sequencing sample was made of PBMCs. The V gene is TRBV19, the J gene TRBJ2-1; D remains unclear. The TCR originated in a middle-aged man in good health and CMV-seropositive. The CDR3 DNA follows: TGTGCCAGTAGCCCGAAGGCTAGGCTGAGTGAGCAGTTCTTC. Protein product: CASSPKARLSEQFF.